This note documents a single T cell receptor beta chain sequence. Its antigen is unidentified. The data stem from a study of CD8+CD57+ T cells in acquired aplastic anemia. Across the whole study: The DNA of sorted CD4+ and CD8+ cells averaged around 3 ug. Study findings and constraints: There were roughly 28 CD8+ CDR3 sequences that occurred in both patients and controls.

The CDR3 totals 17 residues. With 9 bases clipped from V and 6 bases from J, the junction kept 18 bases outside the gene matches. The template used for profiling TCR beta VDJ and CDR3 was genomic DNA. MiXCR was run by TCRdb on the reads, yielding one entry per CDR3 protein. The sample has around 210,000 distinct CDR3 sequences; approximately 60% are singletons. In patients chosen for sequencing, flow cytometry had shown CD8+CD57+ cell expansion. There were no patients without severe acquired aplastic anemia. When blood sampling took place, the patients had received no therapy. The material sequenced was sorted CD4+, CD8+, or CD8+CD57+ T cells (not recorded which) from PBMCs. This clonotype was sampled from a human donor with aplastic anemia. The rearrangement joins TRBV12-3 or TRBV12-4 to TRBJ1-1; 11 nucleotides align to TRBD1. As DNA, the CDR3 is TGTGCCAGTGTAACAGGACAGGGGGCAGGGTGGGTCGCTGAAGCTTTCTTT. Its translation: CASVTGQGAGWVAEAFF.